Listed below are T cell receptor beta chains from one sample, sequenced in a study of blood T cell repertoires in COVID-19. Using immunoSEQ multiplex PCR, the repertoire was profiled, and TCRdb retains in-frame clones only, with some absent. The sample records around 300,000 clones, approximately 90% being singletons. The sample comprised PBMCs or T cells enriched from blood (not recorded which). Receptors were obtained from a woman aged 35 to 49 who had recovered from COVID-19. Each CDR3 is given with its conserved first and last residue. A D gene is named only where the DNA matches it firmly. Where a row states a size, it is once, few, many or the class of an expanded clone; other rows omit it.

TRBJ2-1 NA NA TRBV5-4 CASSLRQVSYNEQFF TGTGCCAGCAGCCTGAGACAGGTTTCCTACAATGAGCAGTTCTTC
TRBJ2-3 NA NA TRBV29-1 CSVGLLAFDTQYF TGCAGCGTCGGGCTGCTAGCTTTTGATACGCAGTATTTT
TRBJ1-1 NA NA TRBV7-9 CASSKTDREAFF TGTGCCAGCAGCAAGACGGACAGAGAAGCTTTCTTT
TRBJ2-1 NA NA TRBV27 CASSLSTGGQNEQFF TGTGCCAGCAGTTTATCGACTGGGGGACAAAATGAGCAGTTCTTC
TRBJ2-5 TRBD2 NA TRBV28 CASSWARSGVTQYF TGTGCCAGCAGTTGGGCCCGCAGCGGGGTGACCCAGTACTTC
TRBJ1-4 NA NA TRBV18 CASSLQGLTNEKLFF TGTGCCAGCTCATTACAGGGTCTTACGAATGAAAAACTGTTTTTT
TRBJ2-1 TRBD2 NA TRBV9 CASSDSKREVTYNEQFF TGTGCCAGCAGCGACTCCAAGCGGGAGGTAACCTACAATGAGCAGTTCTTC
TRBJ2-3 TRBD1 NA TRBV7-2 CASSQNAGQGTDTQYF TGTGCCAGCAGCCAAAACGCGGGACAGGGCACAGATACGCAGTATTTT
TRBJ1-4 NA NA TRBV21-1 CASREWCKEKLFF TGTGCCAGCAGGGAGTGGTGTAAGGAAAAACTGTTTTTT
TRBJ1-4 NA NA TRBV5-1 CASSEAPATNEKLFF TGCGCCAGCAGCGAAGCCCCTGCAACTAATGAAAAACTGTTTTTT
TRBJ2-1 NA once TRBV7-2 CASSFPPNEQFF TGTGCCAGCAGCTTTCCCCCAAATGAGCAGTTCTTC
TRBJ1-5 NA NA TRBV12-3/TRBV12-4 CASRLRGQPQHF TGTGCCAGCAGACTTAGGGGTCAGCCCCAGCATTTT
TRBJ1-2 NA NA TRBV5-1 CASSSGQKLGYTF TGCGCCAGCAGCTCAGGGCAGAAACTTGGCTACACCTTC
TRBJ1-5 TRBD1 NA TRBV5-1 CASSQGQGVDQPQHF TGCGCCAGCAGCCAAGGACAGGGCGTGGATCAGCCCCAGCATTTT
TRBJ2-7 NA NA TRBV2 CASERTAYEQYF TGTGCCAGCGAACGGACAGCCTACGAGCAGTACTTC
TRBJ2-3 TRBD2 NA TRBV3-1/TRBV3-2 CASSPLAGATDTQYF TGTGCCAGCAGCCCTCTAGCGGGAGCAACAGATACGCAGTATTTT
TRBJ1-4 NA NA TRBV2 CASSEVAATQKLFF TGTGCCAGCAGTGAAGTAGCAGCCACTCAAAAACTGTTTTTT
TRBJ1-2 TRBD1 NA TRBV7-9 CASSPGGADFGYTF TGTGCCAGCAGCCCAGGGGGCGCAGACTTTGGCTACACCTTC
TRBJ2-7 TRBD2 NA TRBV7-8 CASSPIGTSGSYEQYF TGTGCCAGCAGCCCCATTGGGACTAGCGGCTCCTACGAGCAGTACTTC
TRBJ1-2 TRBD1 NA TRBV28 CASSSNLNRGYGYTF TGTGCCAGCAGTTCAAACCTTAACAGGGGCTATGGCTACACCTTC
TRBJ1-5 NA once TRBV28 CASSGAGINQPQHF TGTGCCAGCAGCGGGGCGGGGATTAATCAGCCCCAGCATTTT
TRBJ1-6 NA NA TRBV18 CASSPGENSPLHF TGTGCCAGCTCTCCAGGGGAGAATTCACCCCTCCACTTT
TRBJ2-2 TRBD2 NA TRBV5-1 CASSPTPGPGGAGELFF TGCGCCAGCAGCCCTACTCCCGGCCCGGGAGGGGCCGGGGAGCTGTTTTTT
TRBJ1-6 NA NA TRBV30 CAWRGPEANSPLHF TGTGCCTGGAGGGGGCCCGAGGCCAATTCACCCCTCCACTTT
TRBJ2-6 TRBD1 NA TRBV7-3 CASSPGQGLRDVLTF TGTGCCAGCAGCCCGGGACAGGGGCTTCGAGACGTCCTGACTTTC
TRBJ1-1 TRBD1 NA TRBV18 CASSWDRTMNTEAFF TGTGCCAGCTCGTGGGACAGGACAATGAACACTGAAGCTTTCTTT
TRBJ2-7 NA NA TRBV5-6 CASSLARGYEQYF TGTGCCAGCAGCTTGGCCCGGGGCTACGAGCAGTACTTC
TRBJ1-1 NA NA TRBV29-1 CSVDGGSTEAFF TGCAGCGTTGACGGGGGTAGCACTGAAGCTTTCTTT
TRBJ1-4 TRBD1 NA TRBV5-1 CASSLGTGNEKLFF TGCGCCAGCAGCTTAGGGACAGGGAATGAAAAACTGTTTTTT
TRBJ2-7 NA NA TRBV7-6 CASSLAQEAAYEQYF TGTGCCAGCAGCTTAGCGCAGGAGGCCGCCTACGAGCAGTACTTC
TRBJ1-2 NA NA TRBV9 CASSPQVGRNYGYTF TGTGCCAGCAGCCCCCAAGTTGGCAGAAACTATGGCTACACCTTC
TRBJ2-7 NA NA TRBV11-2 CASSVRGYEQYF TGTGCCAGCAGCGTCAGGGGATACGAGCAGTACTTC
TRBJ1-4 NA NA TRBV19 CASSTRQEVNEKLFF TGTGCCAGTAGTACGAGACAGGAGGTGAATGAAAAACTGTTTTTT
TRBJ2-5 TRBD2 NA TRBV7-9 CASRPPGGGSETQYF TGTGCCAGCAGACCCCCGGGGGGAGGGTCGGAGACCCAGTACTTC
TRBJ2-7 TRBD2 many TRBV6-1 CASSEGLAGAYEQYF TGTGCCAGCAGTGAAGGACTAGCGGGAGCCTACGAGCAGTACTTC
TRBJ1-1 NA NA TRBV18 CASSPGGAGTEAFF TGTGCCAGCTCACCAGGGGGGGCCGGGACTGAAGCTTTCTTT
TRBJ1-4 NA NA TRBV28 CASTLGGIGEKLFF TGTGCCAGCACCTTGGGGGGGATTGGGGAAAAACTGTTTTTT
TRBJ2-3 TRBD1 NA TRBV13 CASSPRQGNTDTQYF TGTGCCAGCAGCCCAAGACAGGGAAACACAGATACGCAGTATTTT
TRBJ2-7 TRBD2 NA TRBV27 CASSLRERMYEQYF TGTGCCAGCAGTTTGCGGGAGCGGATGTACGAGCAGTACTTC
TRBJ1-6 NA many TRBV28 CASSFTGSGLINSPLHF TGTGCCAGCAGTTTTACTGGATCGGGACTGATTAATTCACCCCTCCACTTT
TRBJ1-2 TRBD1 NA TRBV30 CAWSVGQAYGYTF TGTGCCTGGAGTGTGGGACAGGCCTATGGCTACACCTTC
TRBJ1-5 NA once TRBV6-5 CASSLERHGNQPQHF TGTGCCAGCAGCCTCGAGAGACATGGCAATCAGCCCCAGCATTTT
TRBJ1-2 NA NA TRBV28 CAYAGKYGYTF TGTGCCTACGCAGGGAAATATGGCTACACCTTC
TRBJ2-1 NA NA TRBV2 CASTPVRGAYNEQFF TGTGCCAGCACTCCTGTCCGCGGAGCCTACAATGAGCAGTTCTTC
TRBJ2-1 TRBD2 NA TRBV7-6 CASSPGLAGGVNEQFF TGTGCCAGCAGCCCAGGACTAGCGGGAGGCGTTAATGAGCAGTTCTTC
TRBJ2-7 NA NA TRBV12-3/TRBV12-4 CASSLGLHYEQYF TGTGCCAGCAGTTTAGGACTTCACTACGAGCAGTACTTC
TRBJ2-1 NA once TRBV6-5 CASSYRGNEQFF TGTGCCAGCAGTTACAGGGGGAATGAGCAGTTCTTC
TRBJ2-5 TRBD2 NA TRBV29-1 CSVGPGGPEETQYF TGCAGCGTTGGACCGGGAGGGCCAGAAGAGACCCAGTACTTC